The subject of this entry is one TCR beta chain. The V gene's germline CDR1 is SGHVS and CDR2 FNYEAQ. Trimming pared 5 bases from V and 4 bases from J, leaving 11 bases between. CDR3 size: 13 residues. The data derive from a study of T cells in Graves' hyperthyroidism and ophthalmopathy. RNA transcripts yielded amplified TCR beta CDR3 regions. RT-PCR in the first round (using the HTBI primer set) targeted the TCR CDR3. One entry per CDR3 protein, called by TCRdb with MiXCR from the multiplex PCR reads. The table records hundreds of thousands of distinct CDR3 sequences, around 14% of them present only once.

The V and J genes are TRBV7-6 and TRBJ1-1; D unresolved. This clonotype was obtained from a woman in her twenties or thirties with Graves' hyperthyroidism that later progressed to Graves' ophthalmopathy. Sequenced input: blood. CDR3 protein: CASSPGSSTEAFF. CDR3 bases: TGTGCCAGCAGCCCGGGCTCCTCCACTGAAGCTTTCTTT.